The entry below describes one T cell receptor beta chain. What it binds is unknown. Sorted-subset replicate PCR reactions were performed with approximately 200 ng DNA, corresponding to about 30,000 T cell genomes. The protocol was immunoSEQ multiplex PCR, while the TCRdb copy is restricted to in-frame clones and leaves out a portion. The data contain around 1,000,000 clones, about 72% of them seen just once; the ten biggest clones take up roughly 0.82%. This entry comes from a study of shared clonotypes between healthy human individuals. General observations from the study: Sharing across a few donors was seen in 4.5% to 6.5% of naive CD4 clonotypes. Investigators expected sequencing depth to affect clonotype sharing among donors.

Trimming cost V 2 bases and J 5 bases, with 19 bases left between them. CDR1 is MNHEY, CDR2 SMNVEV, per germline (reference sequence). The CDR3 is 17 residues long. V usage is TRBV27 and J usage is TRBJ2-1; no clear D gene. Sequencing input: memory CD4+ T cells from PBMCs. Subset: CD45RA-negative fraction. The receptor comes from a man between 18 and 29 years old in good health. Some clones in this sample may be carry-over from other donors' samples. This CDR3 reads CASSLEPPSWRDNEQFF. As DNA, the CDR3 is TGTGCCAGCAGTTTAGAGCCCCCCTCGTGGCGCGACAATGAGCAGTTCTTC.